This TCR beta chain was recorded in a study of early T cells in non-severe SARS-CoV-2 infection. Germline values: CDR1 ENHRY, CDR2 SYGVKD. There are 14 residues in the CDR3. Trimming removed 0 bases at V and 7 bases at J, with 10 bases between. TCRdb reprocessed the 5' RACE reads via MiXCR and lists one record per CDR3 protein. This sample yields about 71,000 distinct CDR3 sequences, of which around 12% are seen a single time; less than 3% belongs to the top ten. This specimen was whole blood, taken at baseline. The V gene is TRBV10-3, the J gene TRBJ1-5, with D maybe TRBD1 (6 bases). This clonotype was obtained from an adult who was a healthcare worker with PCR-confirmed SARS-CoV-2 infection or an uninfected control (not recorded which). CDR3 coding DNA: TGTGCCATCAGTGAGTCCGGGGGCCAACAGCCCCAGCATTTT. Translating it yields CAISESGGQQPQHF.